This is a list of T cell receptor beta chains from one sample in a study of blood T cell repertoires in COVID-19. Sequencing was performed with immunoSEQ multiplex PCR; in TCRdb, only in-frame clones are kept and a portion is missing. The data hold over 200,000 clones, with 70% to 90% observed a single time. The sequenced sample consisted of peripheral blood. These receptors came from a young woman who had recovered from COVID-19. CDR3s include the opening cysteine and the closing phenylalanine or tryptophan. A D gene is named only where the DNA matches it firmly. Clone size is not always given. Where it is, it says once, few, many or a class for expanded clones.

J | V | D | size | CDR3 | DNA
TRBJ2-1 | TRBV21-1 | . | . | CASSLSGTNEQFF | TGTGCCAGCAGCCTTAGCGGGACCAATGAGCAGTTCTTC
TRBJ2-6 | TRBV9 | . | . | CASSVPGGWGANVLTF | TGTGCCAGCAGCGTACCCGGAGGATGGGGGGCCAACGTCCTGACTTTC
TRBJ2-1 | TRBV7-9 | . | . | CASSANYEQFF | TGTGCCAGCAGCGCTAATTATGAGCAGTTCTTC
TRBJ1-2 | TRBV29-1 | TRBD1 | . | CSVGQPVEGYTF | TGCAGCGTGGGACAGCCCGTGGAGGGCTACACCTTC
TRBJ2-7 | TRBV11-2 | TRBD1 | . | CASSLRLDRIYEQYF | TGTGCCAGCAGCCTTAGATTGGACAGGATCTACGAGCAGTACTTC
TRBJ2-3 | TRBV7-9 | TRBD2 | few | CASSLGLAGTDTQYF | TGTGCCAGCAGCTTGGGACTAGCGGGAACAGATACGCAGTATTTT
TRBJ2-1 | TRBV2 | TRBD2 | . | CASSSGRSDNEQFF | TGTGCCAGCAGTAGCGGGAGGTCTGACAATGAGCAGTTCTTC
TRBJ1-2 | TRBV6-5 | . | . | CASSYSKGEDGYTF | TGTGCCAGCAGTTACTCGAAAGGGGAGGACGGCTACACCTTC
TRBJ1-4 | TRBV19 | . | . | CASSPTTAGSEKLFF | TGTGCCAGTAGTCCGACGACAGCGGGAAGTGAAAAACTGTTTTTT
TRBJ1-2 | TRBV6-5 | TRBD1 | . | CASSRSGQGTVHTF | TGTGCCAGCAGTAGAAGTGGACAGGGGACAGTTCACACCTTC
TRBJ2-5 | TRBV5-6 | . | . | CASSLGSRGRQETQYF | TGTGCCAGCAGCTTGGGTAGCAGGGGCCGTCAAGAGACCCAGTACTTC
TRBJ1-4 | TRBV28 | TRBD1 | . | CASSYDRAEKLFF | TGTGCCAGCAGCTACGACAGGGCTGAAAAACTGTTTTTT
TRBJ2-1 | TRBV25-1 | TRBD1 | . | CASSTRGTGADNEQFF | TGTGCCAGCAGTACACGGGGGACAGGGGCCGACAATGAGCAGTTCTTC
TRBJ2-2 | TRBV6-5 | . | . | CASNTGHTGELFF | TGTGCCAGCAATACAGGGCACACCGGGGAGCTGTTTTTT
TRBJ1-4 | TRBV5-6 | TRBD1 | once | CASSPTGQGRSNEKLFF | TGTGCCAGCAGCCCCACGGGACAGGGTCGTTCAAATGAAAAACTGTTTTTT
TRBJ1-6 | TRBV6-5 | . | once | CASSSGLVGSPLHF | TGTGCCAGCAGTTCAGGTTTGGTGGGTTCACCCCTCCACTTT
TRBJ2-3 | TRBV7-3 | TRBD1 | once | CASSLGTGLDTQYF | TGTGCCAGCAGCTTAGGGACAGGGTTAGATACGCAGTATTTT
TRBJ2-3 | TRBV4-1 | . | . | CASSQPGLGQYF | TGCGCCAGCAGCCAGCCGGGACTCGGGCAGTATTTT
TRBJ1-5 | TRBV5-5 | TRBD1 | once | CASSLGTGRSYSNQPQHF | TGTGCCAGCAGCTTAGGGACAGGAAGATCATATAGCAATCAGCCCCAGCATTTT
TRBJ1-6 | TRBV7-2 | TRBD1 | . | CASSLTGVQSPLHF | TGTGCCAGCAGCTTAACAGGGGTCCAATCACCCCTCCACTTT
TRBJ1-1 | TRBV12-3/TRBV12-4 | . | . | CASLQASEAFF | TGTGCCAGCCTACAGGCCTCTGAAGCTTTCTTT
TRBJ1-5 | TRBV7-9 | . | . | CASSLEETESNQPQHF | TGTGCCAGCAGCTTAGAAGAAACAGAGAGCAATCAGCCCCAGCATTTT
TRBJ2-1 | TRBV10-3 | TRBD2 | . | CAISESTASGLAGSNEQFF | TGTGCCATCAGTGAGTCGACCGCCTCAGGACTAGCGGGATCCAATGAGCAGTTCTTC
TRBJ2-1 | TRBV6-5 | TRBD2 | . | CASRAGGYNEQFF | TGTGCCAGCAGGGCGGGGGGATACAATGAGCAGTTCTTC
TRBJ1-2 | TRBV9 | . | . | CASSVEPGSSYGYTF | TGTGCCAGCAGCGTAGAACCGGGAAGCAGCTATGGCTACACCTTC
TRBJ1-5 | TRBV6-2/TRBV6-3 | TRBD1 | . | CASSYSRVQDRGYQPQHF | TGTGCCAGCAGTTACTCCAGAGTTCAGGACAGGGGCTATCAGCCCCAGCATTTT
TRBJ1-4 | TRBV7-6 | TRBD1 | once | CASRPKDRGSEKLFF | TGTGCCAGCAGACCAAAGGACAGGGGTAGTGAAAAACTGTTTTTT
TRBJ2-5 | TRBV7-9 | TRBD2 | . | CASSLVAGGGETQYF | TGTGCCAGCAGCTTAGTAGCGGGAGGCGGCGAGACCCAGTACTTC
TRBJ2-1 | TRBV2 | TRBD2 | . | CASRKKGLAGGPADEQFF | TGTGCCAGCAGGAAAAAGGGACTAGCGGGAGGGCCGGCCGATGAGCAGTTCTTC